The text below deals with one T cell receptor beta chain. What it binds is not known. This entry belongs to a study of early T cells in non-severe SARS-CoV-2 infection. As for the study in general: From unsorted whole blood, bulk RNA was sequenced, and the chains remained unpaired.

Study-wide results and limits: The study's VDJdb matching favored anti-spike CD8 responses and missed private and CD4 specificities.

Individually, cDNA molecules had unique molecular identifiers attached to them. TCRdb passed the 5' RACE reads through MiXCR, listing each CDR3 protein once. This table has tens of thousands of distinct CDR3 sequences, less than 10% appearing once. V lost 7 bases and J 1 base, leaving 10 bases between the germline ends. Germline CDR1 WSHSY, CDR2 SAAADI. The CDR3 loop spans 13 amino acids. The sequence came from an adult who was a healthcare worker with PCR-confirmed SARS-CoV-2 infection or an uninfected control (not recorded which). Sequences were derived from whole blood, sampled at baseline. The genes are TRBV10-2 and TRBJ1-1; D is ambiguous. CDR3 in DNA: TGCGCCAGCACCGAAGGAAGGAACACTGAAGCTTTCTTT. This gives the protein CASTEGRNTEAFF.